The source of this T cell receptor (beta chain) is a study of T cell responses to AZD1222 COVID-19 vaccine. Study-wide results and limits: Clonal diversity was possibly underestimated; the donors were predominantly white British and more often female. Increased Spike-specific TCR breadth and depth were observed after two AZD1222 doses.

The V end was cut by 2 bases, the J end by 3 bases, with 10 bases between. The CDR3 sequence is 14 residues long. Germline CDR1 ENHRY, CDR2 SYGVKD. The protocol was immunoSEQ multiplex PCR, while the TCRdb copy is restricted to in-frame clones and leaves out a portion. Of about 180,000 clones in the sample, approximately 94% were seen once. As concerns this clone: As yet, its antigen is unknown.

The sequence came from an adult who received the AZD1222 COVID-19 vaccine. Sequenced here: peripheral blood, sampled 28 days after the second AZD1222 dose. The chain recombines TRBV10-3 with TRBJ1-2; D not certain. CDR3 nucleotide sequence: TGTGCCATCAGTGAGGATGGGTCAGACTATGGCTACACCTTC. It yields the protein CAISEDGSDYGYTF.